Below are 16 T cell receptor beta chains sequenced from a single sample in a study of T cell clusters in autoimmune cytopenias. TRB rearrangements were amplified by touch-down multiplex PCR with mixed TRB-A/B primers. TCRdb re-called the multiplex PCR reads, yielding one record per CDR3 amino acid sequence without DNA. In total, the table holds over 500 distinct CDR3 sequences. Roughly 40,000 genome equivalents of blood DNA were amplified for TRB. Sequenced sample: peripheral blood. These receptors originate from a human donor with an autoimmune cytopenia or autoimmune hepatitis (not recorded which).

The chain is built from TRBV5-5 and TRBJ1-1; lacking DNA, the TRBD1 call made by TCRdb goes unchecked. Looked up from germline, CDR1 is SGHKS and CDR2 is YYEKEE (reference sequence). The CDR3 extends over 14 amino acids. This CDR3 is CASSRDRGNTEAFF.

This clonotype registers medium-sized by frequency. The rearrangement joins TRBV27 to TRBJ1-5; checking the TCRdb D call of TRBD1 is not possible without DNA. The CDR3 is made up of 14 amino acids. Germline V gene sequence: CDR1 MNHEY, CDR2 SMNVEV (reference sequence). The CDR3 reads CASSSGQGRQPQHF.

Judged by frequency, this clonotype is medium-sized (0.01 to 0.1%). The rearrangement uses TRBV12-3 or TRBV12-4 and TRBJ1-3; as DNA is missing, the TRBD1 call by TCRdb cannot be tested. The length of the CDR3 is 15 residues. The CDR3 sequence: CASSFIGGPGNTIYF.

The V and J genes are TRBV30 and TRBJ2-6; TCRdb picks TRBD1, but there is no DNA to check that call. The length of the CDR3 is 18 residues. Germline assignment: CDR1 GTSNPN and CDR2 SVGIG (reference sequence). The chain's CDR3 is CAWSPLTGGSSGANVLTF.

The chain has TRBV20-1 and TRBJ2-1; no DNA is available, so the TRBD2 call from TCRdb remains unchecked. The germline CDR1 and CDR2 sequences are DFQATT and SNEGSKA (reference sequence). The CDR3 sequence is 13 residues long. The chain's CDR3 is CSARGLAGNEQFF.

In terms of frequency, this clonotype is large. The chain recombines TRBV29-1 with TRBJ2-1; with no DNA, the TCRdb D assignment of TRBD2 cannot be verified. Per germline, CDR1 SQVTM and CDR2 ANQGSEA. CDR3 length: 14 amino acids. The CDR3 sequence: CSVELGAGGNEQFF.

This clonotype is classed as medium-sized (0.01 to 0.1%) by frequency. The chain recombines TRBV5-4 with TRBJ2-1; the D call from TCRdb, TRBD2, cannot be confirmed without DNA. CDR3 length equals 16 residues. The V gene's germline CDR1 is SGHNT and CDR2 YYREEE (reference sequence). The CDR3 spells CASSLAAGGAYNEQFF.

Its frequency marks this clonotype as large. V is TRBV6-1 and J is TRBJ2-1; without DNA, the TCRdb call of TRBD2 cannot be checked. The germline V gene has CDR1 MNHNS and CDR2 SASEGT. The CDR3 loop spans 17 amino acids. This CDR3 is CASSGGYGTSGSNEQFF.

V gene TRBV5-1 combines with J gene TRBJ1-1; the D call from TCRdb, TRBD1, cannot be confirmed without DNA. This CDR3 has 17 residues. CDR1 and CDR2 from the germline V gene are SGHRS and YFSETQ. This CDR3 reads CASSSGTGGLMDTEAFF.

Considering frequency, this clonotype is medium-sized. The chain is built from TRBV27 and TRBJ2-5; TCRdb's assignment of TRBD1 cannot be checked, as there is no DNA. From germline, CDR1 is MNHEY and CDR2 SMNVEV (reference sequence). The CDR3 loop spans 14 amino acids. The CDR3 spells CASSLDRDRETQYF.

This clonotype is identified as medium-sized from frequency. The rearrangement joins TRBV10-3 to TRBJ1-2; absent DNA, TCRdb's TRBD1 call cannot be checked. Germline values: CDR1 ENHRY, CDR2 SYGVKD. The CDR3 is 13 residues long. The CDR3 is CAIRGTGNYGYTF.

By frequency, this clonotype registers medium-sized. The rearrangement links TRBV5-1 to TRBJ2-3; no DNA is available, so the TRBD1 call from TCRdb remains unchecked. The CDR3 is 16 residues long. Germline V gives CDR1 SGHRS, CDR2 YFSETQ. CDR3 residues: CASSSGQGGSTDTQYF.

This chain uses TRBV5-5 with TRBJ2-7; there is no DNA to check the TCRdb D call of TRBD1. CDR1 and CDR2 from the germline V gene are SGHKS and YYEKEE (reference sequence). CDR3 length: 15 residues. The CDR3 loop is CASSFGDRWAYEQYF.

This clonotype registers medium-sized by frequency. This chain connects TRBV7-9 to TRBJ2-7; TCRdb names TRBD1, which stays unverified in the absence of DNA. The length of the CDR3 is 13 residues. Germline loops: CDR1 SEHNR, CDR2 FQNEAQ (reference sequence). Here the CDR3 reads CASSLAGTGDPYF. The full variable domain, its missing parts supplied by reference TRBV7-9 and TRBJ2-7, is DTGVSQNPRHKITKRGQNVTFRCDPISEHNRLYWYRQTLGQGPEFLTYFQNEAQLEKSRLLSDRFSAERPKGSFSTLEIQRTEQGDSAMYLCASSLAGTGDPYFGPGTRLTVT.

This clonotype is classed as medium-sized by frequency. This chain connects TRBV5-6 to TRBJ2-4; the TRBD2 assignment by TCRdb is unverifiable without DNA. The CDR3 length is 16 residues. CDR1 is SGHDT, CDR2 YYEEEE, per germline. CDR3 sequence reads: CASRGGRDGAKNIQYF.

The chain recombines TRBV6-4 with TRBJ2-1; with no DNA, the TCRdb D assignment of TRBD2 cannot be verified. CDR3 size: 15 residues. Germline loops: CDR1 MRHNA, CDR2 SNTAGT. CDR3 sequence reads: CASSDSAGGANEQFF.